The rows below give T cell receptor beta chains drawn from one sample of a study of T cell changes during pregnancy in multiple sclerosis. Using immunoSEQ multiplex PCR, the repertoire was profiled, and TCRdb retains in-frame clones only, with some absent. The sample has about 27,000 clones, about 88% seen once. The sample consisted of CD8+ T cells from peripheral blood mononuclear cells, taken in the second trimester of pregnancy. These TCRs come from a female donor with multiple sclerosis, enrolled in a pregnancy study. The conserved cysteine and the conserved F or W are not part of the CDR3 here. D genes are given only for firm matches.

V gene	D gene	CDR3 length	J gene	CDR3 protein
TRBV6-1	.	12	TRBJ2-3	ASSGRGGTDTQY
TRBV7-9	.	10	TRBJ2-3	ASSFLTDTQY
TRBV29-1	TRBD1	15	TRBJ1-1	SGLRPGGHDFDTEAF
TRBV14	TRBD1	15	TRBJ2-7	ASSQAHRGLDSYEQY
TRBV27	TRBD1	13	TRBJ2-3	ASSLGQVSTDTQY
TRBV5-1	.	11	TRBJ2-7	ASRSSPSYEQY
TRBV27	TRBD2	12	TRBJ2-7	ASSLGLAGYEQY
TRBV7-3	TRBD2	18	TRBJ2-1	ASSSLGEAGLHSTGNEQF
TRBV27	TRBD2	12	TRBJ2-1	ASGLAGAYNEQF
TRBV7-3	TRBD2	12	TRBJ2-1	ASSSTGGYNEQF
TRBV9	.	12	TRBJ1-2	ASSEGTAGNGYT
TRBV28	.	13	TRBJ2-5	ATDPGHLFQETQY
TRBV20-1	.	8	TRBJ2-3	SARGERQY
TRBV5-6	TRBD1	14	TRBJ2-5	ASSLGPTTGGETQY
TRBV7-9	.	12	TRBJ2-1	ASSFSHRSNEQF
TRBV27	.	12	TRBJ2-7	ASSSAATHYEQY
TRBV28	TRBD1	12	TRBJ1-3	ASSFRDRGNTIY
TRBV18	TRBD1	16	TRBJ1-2	ASSPPGQGANPLYGYT
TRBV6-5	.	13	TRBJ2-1	ASSDWGKGRNEQF
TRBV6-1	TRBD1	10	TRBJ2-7	ASWTGGYEQY
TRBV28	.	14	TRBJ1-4	ASSLSAGGTNEKLF
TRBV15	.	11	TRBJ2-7	ATGRGSSYEQY
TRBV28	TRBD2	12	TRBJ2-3	ASSGLADTDTQY
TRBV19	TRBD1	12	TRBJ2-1	ASSAGTGGDEQF
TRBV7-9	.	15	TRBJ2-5	ASSPRDSWGSQETQY
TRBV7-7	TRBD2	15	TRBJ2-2	ASSLRTSGPNTGELF
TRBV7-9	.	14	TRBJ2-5	ASSPPRQDPGETQY
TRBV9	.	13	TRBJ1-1	ASSVFQGLDTEAF
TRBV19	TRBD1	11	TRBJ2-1	ASRQGAFDEQF
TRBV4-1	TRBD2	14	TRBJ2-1	ASSQDLGLGVFEQF
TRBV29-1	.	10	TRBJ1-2	SVEANRGGYT
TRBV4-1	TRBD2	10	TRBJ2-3	ASSQEAGPLY
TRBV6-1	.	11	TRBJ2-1	ASSEAFLNEQF
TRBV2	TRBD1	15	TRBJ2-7	ASTRDREILLGTEQY
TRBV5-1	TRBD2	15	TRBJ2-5	ASSLEFGLAVQETQY
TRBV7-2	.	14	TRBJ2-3	ASSLELGSHTDTQY
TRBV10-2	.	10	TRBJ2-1	ASSDIHNEQF
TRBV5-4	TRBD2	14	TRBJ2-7	ASSSKGRAGRDEQY
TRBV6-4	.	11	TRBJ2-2	ASSPGPTGELF
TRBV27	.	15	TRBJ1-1	ASSYYPASLGWRGAF